This TCR beta chain is from a study of OX40 agonist ivuxolimab in advanced cancers. The study, taken as a whole, reports: Antigen specificity of clonally expanded peripheral T cells was not established.

Libraries were prepared by immunoSEQ multiplex PCR; TCRdb keeps only in-frame clonotypes and omits some of them. In the table there are roughly 67,000 clones, around 90% of which are singletons. As regards this clone: Antigen: not known.

This CDR3 contains 13 residues. CDR1 is SGHRS, CDR2 YFSETQ, per germline. With V trimmed by 0 bases and J by 5 bases, 1 base remained unmatched. Peripheral blood came from all dose cohorts at three timepoints. This rearrangement joins TRBV5-1 to TRBJ1-2; 7 bases are a match to TRBD1. This specimen consisted of CD4+ or CD8+ T cells sorted from blood, obtained in a trial of the OX40 agonist ivuxolimab. The TCR was taken from an adult with an advanced solid tumor such as melanoma, head and neck, liver or kidney cancer. CDR3 nucleotides: TGCGCCAGCAGCTTGGAGGGGGCGTATGGCTACACCTTC. As protein: CASSLEGAYGYTF. The complete variable domain, with remaining parts taken from reference TRBV5-1 and TRBJ1-2, reads KAGVTQTPRYLIKTRGQQVTLSCSPISGHRSVSWYQQTPGQGLQFLFEYFSETQRNKGNFPGRFSGRQFSNSRSEMNVSTLELGDSALYLCASSLEGAYGYTFGSGTRLTVV.